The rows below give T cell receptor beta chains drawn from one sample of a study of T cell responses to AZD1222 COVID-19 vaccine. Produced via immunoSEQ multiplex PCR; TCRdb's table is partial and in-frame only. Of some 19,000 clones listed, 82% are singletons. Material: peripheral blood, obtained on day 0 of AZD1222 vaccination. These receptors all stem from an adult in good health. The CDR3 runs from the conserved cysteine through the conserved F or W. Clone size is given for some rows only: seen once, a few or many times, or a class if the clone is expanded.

CDR3aa: CSVASGTGDLNTEAFF
j_gene: TRBJ1-1
abundance: .
v_gene: TRBV29-1

CDR3aa: CASSDQQGGFYEQYF
j_gene: TRBJ2-7
abundance: .
v_gene: TRBV7-9

CDR3aa: CASSLGGQGLLYGYTF
j_gene: TRBJ1-2
abundance: .
v_gene: TRBV27

CDR3aa: CASSFLDMNTEAFF
j_gene: TRBJ1-1
abundance: .
v_gene: TRBV5-1

CDR3aa: CASSYFMAEGAYGYTF
j_gene: TRBJ1-2
abundance: .
v_gene: TRBV6-5

CDR3aa: CASSFKSAVDAYEQYF
j_gene: TRBJ2-7
abundance: few
v_gene: TRBV7-2

CDR3aa: CSGTGWTEAFF
j_gene: TRBJ1-1
abundance: few
v_gene: TRBV20-1

CDR3aa: CASTEAWTVATNEKLFF
j_gene: TRBJ1-4
abundance: .
v_gene: TRBV7-9

CDR3aa: CSFRTGTEKLFF
j_gene: TRBJ1-4
abundance: once
v_gene: TRBV29-1

CDR3aa: CASSYPQGGGADTQYF
j_gene: TRBJ2-3
abundance: .
v_gene: TRBV6-2/TRBV6-3

CDR3aa: CASSLGLADPYNEQFF
j_gene: TRBJ2-1
abundance: .
v_gene: TRBV7-8

CDR3aa: CASSLEYAGGETQYF
j_gene: TRBJ2-5
abundance: .
v_gene: TRBV5-4

CDR3aa: CASGSTENNEQFF
j_gene: TRBJ2-1
abundance: .
v_gene: TRBV12-5

CDR3aa: CASRFQETQYF
j_gene: TRBJ2-5
abundance: once
v_gene: TRBV6-5

CDR3aa: CASSVEDSYNEQFF
j_gene: TRBJ2-1
abundance: .
v_gene: TRBV9

CDR3aa: CASSPDGTGYNEQFF
j_gene: TRBJ2-1
abundance: .
v_gene: TRBV7-2

CDR3aa: CASSPGPYTDTQYF
j_gene: TRBJ2-3
abundance: .
v_gene: TRBV18